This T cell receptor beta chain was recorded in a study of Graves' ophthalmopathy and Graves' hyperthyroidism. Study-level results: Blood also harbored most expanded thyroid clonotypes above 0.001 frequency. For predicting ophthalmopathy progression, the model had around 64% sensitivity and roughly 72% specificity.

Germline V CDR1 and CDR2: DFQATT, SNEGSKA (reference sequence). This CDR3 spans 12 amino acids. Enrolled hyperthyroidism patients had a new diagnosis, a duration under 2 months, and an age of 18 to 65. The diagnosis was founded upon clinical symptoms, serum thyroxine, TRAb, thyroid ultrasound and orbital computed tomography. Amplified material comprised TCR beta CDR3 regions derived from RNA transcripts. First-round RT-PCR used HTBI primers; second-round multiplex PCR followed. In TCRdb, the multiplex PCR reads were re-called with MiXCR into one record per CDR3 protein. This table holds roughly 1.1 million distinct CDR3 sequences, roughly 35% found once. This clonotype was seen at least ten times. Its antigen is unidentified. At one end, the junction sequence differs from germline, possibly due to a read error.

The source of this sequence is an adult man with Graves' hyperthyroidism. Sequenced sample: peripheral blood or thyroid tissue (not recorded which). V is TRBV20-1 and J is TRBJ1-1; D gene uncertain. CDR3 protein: CSANLWNTETFF. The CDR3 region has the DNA TGCAGTGCTAACTTATGGAACACTGAAACTTTCTTT.